This T cell receptor beta chain was identified in a study of T cells in localized non-small cell lung cancer. The data were produced by immunoSEQ multiplex PCR, yet TCRdb's version contains in-frame clones alone and is incomplete. This repertoire shows about 6,400 clones, roughly 87% found once; its top ten account for roughly 16%. Looked up from germline, CDR1 is LNHDA and CDR2 is SQIVND (reference sequence). CDR3 length equals 15 residues. The V end was cut by 8 bases, the J end by 4 bases, with 18 bases between. J is TRBJ1-5 and V is TRBV19; D unclear. The input for sequencing was peripheral blood, taken before any cancer treatment. The source of this sequence is a male donor aged 60 or over with stage I lung adenocarcinoma. The CDR3 DNA reads as TGTGCCAGTGGAGGGAAAGACGCTTATAATCAGCCCCAGCATTTT. Amino acids: CASGGKDAYNQPQHF. Based on the CDR3 plus reference TRBV19 and TRBJ1-5, the full variable domain is DGGITQSPKYLFRKEGQNVTLSCEQNLNHDAMYWYRQDPGQGLRLIYYSQIVNDFQKGDIAEGYSVSREKKESFPLTVTSAQKNPTAFYLCASGGKDAYNQPQHFGDGTRLSIL.